Sequencing of this T cell receptor (beta chain) was carried out in a study of T cells in Graves' hyperthyroidism and ophthalmopathy. This CDR3 has 14 amino acids. The V and J ends lost 7 bases and 6 bases respectively, with 18 bases between them. Per the germline V gene, CDR1 is MNHEY and CDR2 is SVGEGT. The TCR beta CDR3 regions underwent amplification using RNA transcripts as the source. TCR CDR3 underwent first-round RT-PCR with the HTBI primer set. Via MiXCR, TCRdb re-called the multiplex PCR reads, giving one row per CDR3 protein. The data show 560,000 or so distinct CDR3 sequences, less than 20% seen once. Ten or more counts support this clonotype. Diagnoses rested on clinical symptoms, serum thyroxine and TRAb, thyroid ultrasound and orbital computed tomography.

What was sequenced was blood. The TCR was taken from a man aged 40-49 years with Graves' ophthalmopathy. The chain links TRBV6-2 or TRBV6-3 to TRBJ1-2; maybe TRBD1 (5 bases). The CDR3 nucleotides are TGTGCCAGCACAATTCCGGGACTTTCCGATGGCTACACCTTC. Its translation is CASTIPGLSDGYTF.